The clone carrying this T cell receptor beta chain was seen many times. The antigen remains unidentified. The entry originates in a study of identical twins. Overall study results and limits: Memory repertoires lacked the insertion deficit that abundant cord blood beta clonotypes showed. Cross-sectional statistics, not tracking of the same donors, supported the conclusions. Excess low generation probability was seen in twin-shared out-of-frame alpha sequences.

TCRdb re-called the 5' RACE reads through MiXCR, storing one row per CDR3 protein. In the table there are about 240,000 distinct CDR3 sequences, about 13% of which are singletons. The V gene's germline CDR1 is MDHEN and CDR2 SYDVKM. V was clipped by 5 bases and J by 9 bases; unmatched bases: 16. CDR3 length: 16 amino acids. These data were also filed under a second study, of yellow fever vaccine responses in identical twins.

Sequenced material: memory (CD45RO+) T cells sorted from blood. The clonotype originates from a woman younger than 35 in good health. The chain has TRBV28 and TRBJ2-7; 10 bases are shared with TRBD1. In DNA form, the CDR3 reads TGTGCCAGCAGTCGTACCGGGACAGGGGCCGAGGGGGTGCAGTACTTC. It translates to CASSRTGTGAEGVQYF.